This T cell receptor (beta chain) was obtained from a study of blood T cells in healthy people across ages (dated by TCRdb to between 2015 and 2017). Background on the whole study: Template switching captured roughly one uniquely barcoded TCR beta cDNA molecule per two T cells in model experiments. Using deep sequencing normalized with unique cDNA molecular identifiers, the study measured how TCR beta repertoire diversity changes with age. Four age groups were formed from the donors: young (average roughly 15 years), middle-aged (less than 40), aged (62) and long-lived (82). To avoid experimental bias, donors of different ages were distributed randomly across sequencing lanes. Two additional independent replicas of 1 million unique cDNA reads from the same blood draw were analyzed for two donors (one aged 18 to 30 and one aged 80 or older).

This clonotype turned up a few times. Which antigen it targets is not known. No base-level quality is on record; no much larger clone is a single base apart. Study-wide findings and limitations: The long-lived group showed more naive CD4+ T cells, fewer expanded clones and increased TCR diversity than the aged group, suggesting age selection. Conclusive comparison of naive and antigen-experienced compartments was prevented by the profiling of bulk unsorted PBMCs. Observed TCR beta diversity per million T cells fell roughly linearly with age, and a significant reduction was already apparent by age approximately 40. The percentage of naive T cells measured by flow cytometry correlated strongly with observed TCR beta diversity. Because donor CMV infection status was unknown, age-related changes in expanded clonotypes were potentially confounded. Total diversity estimates from one million sequenced T cells were considered lower bounds and underestimates.

Libraries were constructed by 5' RACE. Instrument on record: Illumina HiSeq 2500. The second PCR ran for roughly 7 to 12 cycles and used a J-beta primer mix along with a sample-barcoded 5' primer. A template-switch 5' adaptor carrying 12 random nucleotides introduced a unique molecular identifier onto each TCR beta cDNA molecule. At least 2.5 million CDR3-containing paired-end reads were obtained from each sample. First-strand cDNA synthesis was performed from all RNA using the Mint cDNA synthesis kit, with priming by a TRBC-specific oligonucleotide. Following uracil-DNA glycosylase treatment, all cDNA underwent a first 18-cycle PCR with the universal primers M1SS and BC2_uni_R. In the source study's methods: For normalization, 1 million high-quality reads were randomly selected from each sample, with every read carrying a distinct molecular identifier. Instead of being binned into consensus sequences, reads with shared molecular identifiers were discarded. MiTCR, run with a Q25 quality threshold and the strictest error-elimination algorithm, handled CDR3 identification, clonotype clustering and error correction. A nonparametric unseen species model with Euler transformation was used to estimate a lower bound on total TCR beta diversity. In-frame beta chains were kept once TCRdb had trimmed the public reads at Q25 with fastp and called clones with MiXCR. Each CDR3 protein appears once, grouped with its most common genes and DNA. In this record, the V and J calls reflect TCRdb's handling and not the investigators' own analysis. The sample yields 1.5 million to 2 million distinct CDR3 sequences; roughly 27% were counted once. The ten biggest clones cover more than 6% of the sample.

Systemically healthy Caucasian individuals from Russia, some 38 in total and aged roughly 6 to 95 years, were included as donors. Each donor gave ten milliliters of peripheral blood, collected into EDTA-treated Vacutainer tubes. PBMCs were isolated by Ficoll-Paque density-gradient centrifugation, with at least 6 million obtained per sample. Total RNA was extracted from PBMCs with Trizol reagent, with at least 6 micrograms obtained per sample. For every donor, an aliquot of PBMCs went through flow cytometry to measure the percentages of naive CD45RAhigh/CD27high T cells. The sequencing input was blood. The TCR originated in a woman in her 30s in good health.

The CDR3 region reads CASSLEPAYSYEQYF. The DNA sequence reads TGCGCCAGCAGCTTGGAACCTGCTTACTCCTACGAGCAGTACTTC. The chain employs TRBV5-1 and TRBJ2-7; the D gene assignment is ambiguous. V sheds 0 bases and J sheds 0 bases, leaving 10 bases between their ends. The CDR3 covers 15 residues, taking in both the cysteine and the phenylalanine. Solely the CDR3 DNA is kept, with 45 bases framed from the first base. The germline V gene specifies SGHRS as CDR1 and YFSETQ as CDR2.